This record concerns one TCR beta chain sequence. This record belongs to a study of beta chain features in type 1 diabetes. The CDR3 extends over 11 amino acids. Germline CDR1 is DFQATT and CDR2 is SNEGSKA (reference sequence). Trimming cost V 3 bases and J 12 bases, with 12 bases left between them. What was sequenced were expressed TCRB transcripts, since all of the isolated RNA had been reverse transcribed. Naive, central memory and regulatory T cell samples averaged about 3.57 million reads. Here immunoSEQ multiplex PCR was the method, and the copy in TCRdb shows in-frame clones only, minus some. The sample comprises 240,000 or so clones, 68% of which are singletons, and around 0.05% rests with the top ten.

This clonotype was sampled from a man aged 30 to 39 in good health. The V call is TRBV20-1, the J call TRBJ2-1; possibly TRBD2 for D (6 bases). Sequencing used naive CD4+ T cells from blood. CDR3 protein: CSASWRDRQFF. As DNA, the CDR3 is TGCAGTGCTAGCTGGCGGGATAGGCAGTTCTTC.